This passage covers 24 T cell receptor beta chains from one sample sequenced in a study of blood T cell repertoires in COVID-19. Assay: immunoSEQ multiplex PCR; the TCRdb copy retains only in-frame clones and omits some. This sample carries roughly 230,000 clones, over 80% of them seen once, and the ten largest clones take about 27%. Sequencing was carried out using peripheral blood. These receptors were obtained from a middle-aged man with acute or convalescent COVID-19.

The chain uses TRBV6-6 and TRBJ2-3; 7 bases map to TRBD2. The CDR3 contains 14 residues. V shed 5 bases, J shed 4 bases, and the junction held 6 bases outside the gene matches. Germline CDR1 and CDR2: MNHNY and SVGAGI (reference sequence). Here the CDR3 DNA reads TGTGCCAGCAGTGGCCGGGGAGGGTCAGATACGCAGTATTTT. It is translated as CASSGRGGSDTQYF.

This chain joins TRBV6-5 and TRBJ1-1; D possibly corresponds to TRBD1 (6 bases). Germline V gene sequence: CDR1 MNHEY, CDR2 SVGAGI. The V and J ends lost 10 bases and 0 bases respectively, with 15 bases between them. The CDR3 runs 14 residues. This CDR3 is CAITRTGMNTEAFF. CDR3 sequence (DNA): TGTGCCATTACCCGAACAGGGATGAACACTGAAGCTTTCTTT.

J is TRBJ2-7 and V is TRBV7-8; TRBD2 matches 8 bases. The CDR3 has 15 amino acids. The V gene end was trimmed by 5 bases and the J gene end by 7 bases; junction bases not matched to a gene: 13. From germline, CDR1 is SGHVS and CDR2 FQNEAQ. CDR3 bases: TGTGCCAGCAGCCCCTCCTTACGGGAGGGTAGGGAGCAGTACTTC. Translation: CASSPSLREGREQYF.

This clone was detected a few times. The V gene is TRBV7-2, the J gene TRBJ2-2, with TRBD1 matching 9 bases. V lost 1 base, J lost 5 bases, and 8 bases stayed unmatched. CDR1 is SGHTA and CDR2 is FQGNSA in the germline V gene. CDR3 length equals 17 residues. The CDR3 spells CASSLDAQGAMTGELFF. In nucleotides, the CDR3 is TGTGCCAGCAGCTTAGACGCACAGGGGGCGATGACCGGGGAGCTGTTTTTT.

This rearrangement joins TRBV7-9 to TRBJ1-1; D possibly corresponds to TRBD1 (5 bases). There are 13 residues in the CDR3. CDR1 is SEHNR, CDR2 FQNEAQ, per germline (reference sequence). V was pared by 4 bases and J by 4 bases, with 10 bases between. DNA of the CDR3: TGTGCCAGCAGCTGGAGCGGGGGCACTGAAGCTTTCTTT. Its protein product is CASSWSGGTEAFF.

This clone was seen a single time. The chain uses TRBV5-1 and TRBJ1-2; 7 bases are shared with TRBD1. The CDR3 contains 15 residues. Germline values: CDR1 SGHRS, CDR2 YFSETQ. V gave up 3 bases and J gave up 0 bases; unmatched junction bases: 5. The CDR3 sequence: CASSWGTVANYGYTF. The DNA for the CDR3 is TGCGCCAGCAGCTGGGGGACAGTCGCTAACTATGGCTACACCTTC.

This clone was detected only once. J is TRBJ1-5 and V is TRBV30, with D tentatively TRBD1 (6 bases). Between the trimmed V and J ends, which lost 2 bases and 4 bases, there was a span of 9 bases. Germline CDR1 reads GTSNPN; CDR2 reads SVGIG (reference sequence). This CDR3 is built from 13 residues. Here the CDR3 DNA reads TGTGCCTGGAGTCCCCAGGGGAATCAGCCCCAGCATTTT. This gives the protein CAWSPQGNQPQHF.

The chain couples TRBV29-1 to TRBJ1-1; D gene ambiguous. The CDR3 is made up of 13 amino acids. Trimming left V 2 bases short and J 8 bases short, with 15 bases between. Per germline, CDR1 SQVTM and CDR2 ANQGSEA. The DNA for the CDR3 is TGCAGCGTTGAACATACCAAGGGCGGGGAAGCTTTCTTT. Protein sequence: CSVEHTKGGEAFF.

The rearrangement links TRBV6-5 to TRBJ1-1; TRBD1 agrees at 8 bases. V was clipped by 5 bases and J by 7 bases; unmatched bases: 12. The CDR3 is 15 residues long. Germline assignment: CDR1 MNHEY and CDR2 SVGAGI. CDR3 DNA: TGTGCCAGCAGTCGCATTCCGGGACAGGTTGGTGAAGCTTTCTTT. The encoded protein is CASSRIPGQVGEAFF.

The V and J genes are TRBV7-3 and TRBJ2-1, with 10 bases identical to TRBD2. The CDR3 spans 15 residues. V dropped 4 bases and J dropped 3; count of bases not matched to a gene: 3. In germline, CDR1 is SGHTA, CDR2 FQGTGA. The CDR3 sequence: CASSSVAGGYNEQFF. CDR3 coding DNA: TGTGCCAGCAGCTCCGTAGCGGGAGGCTACAATGAGCAGTTCTTC.

J is TRBJ2-3 and V is TRBV30, with 7 bases aligning to TRBD2. CDR3 size: 17 residues. V was pared by 2 bases and J by 0 bases, with 11 bases of the junction left unmatched. The germline V gene has CDR1 GTSNPN and CDR2 SVGIG (reference sequence). CDR3 coding DNA: TGTGCCTGGAGTCCTCGGGGAGGGGCCCTTAGCACAGATACGCAGTATTTT. Encoded protein: CAWSPRGGALSTDTQYF.

The chain joins TRBV4-3 to TRBJ2-1, with 12 bases aligning to TRBD2. With 0 bases clipped from V and 5 bases from J, the junction kept 11 bases outside the gene matches. There are 19 residues in the CDR3. Germline assignment: CDR1 LGHNA and CDR2 YSLEER. The CDR3 is CASSQDATPLAGGHNEQFF. As DNA, the CDR3 is TGCGCCAGCAGCCAAGATGCGACCCCACTAGCGGGGGGACACAATGAGCAGTTCTTC.

The J gene is TRBJ1-6, the V gene TRBV7-3; possible D gene TRBD1, 6 bases. V was clipped by 3 bases and J by 10 bases, with 13 bases between them. Germline V gene lookup returns CDR1 SGHTA and CDR2 FQGTGA. This CDR3 is 14 amino acids long. The CDR3 protein is CASSLQGQSSPLHF. CDR3 nucleotide sequence: TGTGCCAGCAGCTTGCAGGGGCAGAGCTCACCCCTCCACTTT.

This clone came up once. The chain joins TRBV6-5 to TRBJ1-1; 9 nucleotides line up with TRBD1. Unmatched junction bases numbered 5, after V lost 5 bases and J lost 1 base. The CDR3 has 15 amino acids. The germline gives CDR1 MNHEY, CDR2 SVGAGI. The CDR3 DNA reads as TGTGCCAGCAGTACTCCGACAGGGGGGAACACTGAAGCTTTCTTT. Translated: CASSTPTGGNTEAFF.

The V call is TRBV11-2, the J call TRBJ2-7; TRBD2 agrees at 9 bases. Germline values: CDR1 SGHAT, CDR2 FQNNGV. With V trimmed by 4 bases and J by 0 bases, 1 base remained unmatched. The CDR3 is 14 amino acids. For the CDR3, the DNA is TGTGCCAGCAGCTCTAGCGGGAACTCCTACGAGCAGTACTTC. It translates to CASSSSGNSYEQYF. Full variable domain (rest looked up from reference TRBV11-2 and TRBJ2-7): EAGVAQSPRYKIIEKRQSVAFWCNPISGHATLYWYQQILGQGPKLLIQFQNNGVVDDSQLPKDRFSAERLKGVDSTLKIQPAKLEDSAVYLCASSSSGNSYEQYFGPGTRLTVT.

This chain connects TRBV3-1 (or the pseudogene TRBV3-2) to TRBJ1-2, with D possibly TRBD1 on 6 matching bases. The CDR3 covers 14 residues. Germline CDR1 reads LGHDT; CDR2 reads YNNKEL (reference sequence). V lost 4 bases and J lost 3, with 12 bases in between. CDR3 protein: CASSPARGDYGYTF. The CDR3 DNA reads as TGTGCCAGCAGCCCCGCCAGGGGCGACTATGGCTACACCTTC.

V gene TRBV11-2 combines with J gene TRBJ1-1; D remains ambiguous. The CDR3 spans 15 residues. Looked up from germline, CDR1 is SGHAT and CDR2 is FQNNGV. V gave up 5 bases and J gave up 1 base, with 14 bases separating them. This CDR3 is CASSRLVGENTEAFF. CDR3 sequence (DNA): TGTGCCAGCAGCCGCCTAGTAGGTGAGAACACTGAAGCTTTCTTT.

The V call is TRBV25-1, the J call TRBJ2-1, with D tentatively TRBD2 (5 bases). Germline V CDR1 and CDR2: MGHDK, SYGVNS. The CDR3 is 15 amino acids. Trimming stripped 5 bases from V and 4 bases from J, with 15 bases between. CDR3 sequence reads: CASSPRVSGYNEQFF. CDR3 DNA: TGTGCCAGCAGTCCAAGGGTAAGCGGATACAATGAGCAGTTCTTC.

The chain links TRBV6-5 to TRBJ1-1; 9 bases line up with TRBD1. Germline V gene lookup returns CDR1 MNHEY and CDR2 SVGAGI. Trimming at V came to 4 bases and at J to 1 base, leaving 7 bases not matched to a gene. CDR3 length: 16 residues. CDR3 DNA sequence: TGTGCCAGCAGTTTAGGGACAGGGTCGGGGAACACTGAAGCTTTCTTT. Amino acid sequence: CASSLGTGSGNTEAFF.

This clone has only one observation. This rearrangement joins TRBV7-9 to TRBJ2-1; a weak D match, TRBD2 (6 bases). Looked up from germline, CDR1 is SEHNR and CDR2 is FQNEAQ (reference sequence). The CDR3 runs 13 residues. Deletions cut 4 bases from V and 8 bases from J, with 12 bases between. DNA for the CDR3: TGTGCCAGCAGCTACGGAGGGTGGGATGAGCAGTTCTTC. Amino acid sequence: CASSYGGWDEQFF. The full variable domain, its missing parts supplied by reference TRBV7-9 and TRBJ2-1, is DTGVSQNPRHKITKRGQNVTFRCDPISEHNRLYWYRQTLGQGPEFLTYFQNEAQLEKSRLLSDRFSAERPKGSFSTLEIQRTEQGDSAMYLCASSYGGWDEQFFGPGTRLTVL.

V is TRBV29-1 and J is TRBJ1-1, with 8 bases fitting TRBD1. Germline V gene lookup returns CDR1 SQVTM and CDR2 ANQGSEA. CDR3 length: 13 amino acids. Germline trimming cut 8 bases from V and 1 base from J; bases unmatched to any gene: 6. The CDR3 loop is CSFGQGTNTEAFF. In DNA form, the CDR3 reads TGCAGCTTTGGACAGGGAACGAACACTGAAGCTTTCTTT.

The chain employs TRBV5-6 and TRBJ1-5; a possible D gene is TRBD1 (6 bases). Germline CDR1 SGHDT, CDR2 YYEEEE. The CDR3 is made up of 16 amino acids. With 1 base removed from V and 0 bases from J, the gap between germline ends came to 11 bases. CDR3 protein: CASSLYGQYSNQPQHF. As DNA, the CDR3 is TGTGCCAGCAGCTTGTACGGACAGTATAGCAATCAGCCCCAGCATTTT. Supplemented by reference TRBV5-6 and TRBJ1-5, the full variable domain reads DAGVTQSPTHLIKTRGQQVTLRCSPKSGHDTVSWYQQALGQGPQFIFQYYEEEERQRGNFPDRFSGHQFPNYSSELNVNALLLGDSALYLCASSLYGQYSNQPQHFGDGTRLSIL.

The chain joins TRBV4-2 to TRBJ2-2; tentative D call: TRBD2 (6 bases). Germline V gene data show CDR1 as LGHNA and CDR2 as YNFKEQ. This CDR3 is built from 16 residues. The V end lost 3 bases, the J end lost 1 base, and 12 bases lay between the germline ends. In nucleotides, the CDR3 is TGTGCCAGCAGCCATGCAGGGCGGGAGAACACCGGGGAGCTGTTTTTT. Amino acids: CASSHAGRENTGELFF.

The rearrangement links TRBV2 to TRBJ1-1; D is unresolved. CDR1 and CDR2 (germline): SNHLY, FYNNEI. The CDR3 has 14 residues. Trimming shortened V by 7 bases and J by 2 bases, and 14 bases separated the two germline ends. The CDR3 DNA reads as TGTGCCAGCAAGGAGGCAGCCCACAACACTGAAGCTTTCTTT. This gives the protein CASKEAAHNTEAFF.